This T cell receptor (beta chain) was identified in a study of cytomegalovirus exposure and HLA in healthy donors. The wider study: Falling in the Caucasian-associated ancestry cluster were 81% of under 500 genotyped donors. Whole-study findings and limits: Analyses of presence/absence relied on an assumption of roughly uniform sequencing depth across donors.

CDR1 is MNHNS, CDR2 SASEGT, per germline. J was trimmed by 3 bases and V by 3 bases; bases with no gene match: 4. The CDR3 has 15 residues. This PCR relied on a set of 60 Vbeta primers and 13 Jbeta primers. Clones were sequenced by immunoSEQ multiplex PCR, and TCRdb holds only the in-frame ones, with some missing. This table has roughly 110,000 clones, 74% appearing once. Notes on this clone: Its cognate antigen is unknown.

The chain recombines TRBV6-1 with TRBJ2-7, with 11 bases identical to TRBD1. This clonotype originated in a young man in good health and CMV-seropositive. The sample comprised PBMCs. The CDR3 nucleotides are TGTGCCAGCAGTGATCCCGGGACAGGGGGCTACGAGCAGTACTTC. Translating it yields CASSDPGTGGYEQYF.